The 21 T cell receptor beta chains given below trace back to one sample, sequenced in a study of blood T cell repertoires in COVID-19. Assay: immunoSEQ multiplex PCR; the TCRdb copy retains only in-frame clones and omits some. The table lists about 140,000 clones, 84% of them singletons. Sequencing was carried out using peripheral blood. The receptors were gathered from a young man with COVID-19, enrolled during active disease.

CDR3 region: CASSTASWGDNEQFF. CDR3 nucleotide sequence: TGTGCCAGTAGTACGGCTTCGTGGGGGGACAATGAGCAGTTCTTC. J is TRBJ2-1 and V is TRBV19; maybe TRBD2 (6 bases). The germline V gene encodes CDR1 LNHDA and CDR2 SQIVND (reference sequence). V was shortened by 4 bases and J by 5 bases, with 15 bases between the two germline ends. This CDR3 comprises 15 residues.

The V gene is TRBV29-1, the J gene TRBJ1-2, with D possibly TRBD1 on 5 matching bases. This CDR3 is 11 amino acids long. The V gene lost 3 bases and the J gene lost 8 bases, with 10 bases spanning the gap. Germline-derived CDR1 and CDR2 are SQVTM and ANQGSEA. Written as DNA, the CDR3 is TGCAGCGTTGACAGGGCGGAAGGCTACACCTTC. This translates into CSVDRAEGYTF.

The CDR3 loop reads CASSVITSGAHAGELFF. The DNA of the CDR3 is TGTGCCAGCAGCGTAATCACTAGCGGAGCCCACGCCGGGGAGCTGTTTTTT. The rearrangement links TRBV7-3 to TRBJ2-2, with TRBD2 matching 8 bases. The junction had 14 bases not matched to a gene; V was cut back by 5 bases and J by 6 bases. Looked up from germline, CDR1 is SGHTA and CDR2 is FQGTGA. The CDR3 is 17 amino acids. Full variable domain (outside the CDR3, taken from reference TRBV7-3 and TRBJ2-2): GAGVSQTPSNKVTEKGKYVELRCDPISGHTALYWYRQSLGQGPEFLIYFQGTGAADDSGLPNDRFFAVRPEGSVSTLKIQRTERGDSAVYLCASSVITSGAHAGELFFGEGSRLTVL.

The rearrangement uses TRBV3-1 (or the pseudogene TRBV3-2) and TRBJ2-5; tentative D call: TRBD2 (6 bases). V was trimmed by 4 bases and J by 3 bases, leaving 12 bases between them. The germline gives CDR1 LGHDT, CDR2 YNNKEL (reference sequence). The CDR3 spans 14 residues. The chain's CDR3 is CASSPRDSKETQYF. The CDR3 DNA is TGTGCCAGCAGCCCTCGGGACTCTAAAGAGACCCAGTACTTC.

The chain has TRBV10-2 and TRBJ1-5; no clear D gene. Germline values: CDR1 WSHSY, CDR2 SAAADI. This CDR3 is built from 14 residues. V lost 7 bases, J lost 0 bases, and 10 bases lay in between. CDR3 sequence reads: CASTRSVSNQPQHF. In DNA form, the CDR3 reads TGCGCCAGCACCCGTTCTGTTAGCAATCAGCCCCAGCATTTT.

This rearrangement joins TRBV9 to TRBJ1-2; TRBD1 matches 12 bases. The V gene end was trimmed by 3 bases and the J gene end by 4 bases; junction bases not matched to a gene: 4. This CDR3 is built from 15 residues. The V gene's germline CDR1 is SGDLS and CDR2 YYNGEE. CDR3 sequence: CASSGDRGRTYGYTF. The DNA for the CDR3 is TGTGCCAGCAGCGGGGACAGGGGGCGCACCTATGGCTACACCTTC.

CDR3 amino acids: CASSQGRHEQFF. In DNA, the CDR3 is TGTGCCAGCAGTCAGGGTCGTCATGAGCAGTTCTTC. The genes are TRBV6-2 or TRBV6-3 and TRBJ2-1; perhaps TRBD1 as D (5 bases). Germline V gene sequence: CDR1 MNHEY, CDR2 SVGEGT. Trimming took off 5 bases at V and 8 bases at J, with 10 bases between the two ends. The CDR3 has 12 amino acids.

The genes are TRBV11-2 and TRBJ2-7; no clear D gene. V lost 1 base, J lost 2 bases, and 9 bases lay in between. CDR1 and CDR2 (germline): SGHAT, FQNNGV. The CDR3 covers 14 residues. The CDR3 nucleotides are TGTGCCAGCAGCTTAGCGGTACCCCCCTACGAGCAGTACTTC. This codes for CASSLAVPPYEQYF. The variable domain in full, with the rest retrieved from reference TRBV11-2 and TRBJ2-7, is EAGVAQSPRYKIIEKRQSVAFWCNPISGHATLYWYQQILGQGPKLLIQFQNNGVVDDSQLPKDRFSAERLKGVDSTLKIQPAKLEDSAVYLCASSLAVPPYEQYFGPGTRLTVT.

The chain carries TRBV9 and TRBJ1-1, with D perhaps matching TRBD1 (6 bases). The CDR3 consists of 15 residues. The V end lost 1 base, the J end lost 1 base, and 11 bases lay between the germline ends. CDR1 SGDLS and CDR2 YYNGEE come from the germline V gene. CDR3 residues: CASSVLTGPNTEAFF. The CDR3 DNA follows: TGTGCCAGCAGCGTATTAACAGGGCCGAACACTGAAGCTTTCTTT. Based on the CDR3 plus reference TRBV9 and TRBJ1-1, the full variable domain is DSGVTQTPKHLITATGQRVTLRCSPRSGDLSVYWYQQSLDQGLQFLIQYYNGEERAKGNILERFSAQQFPDLHSELNLSSLELGDSALYFCASSVLTGPNTEAFFGQGTRLTVV.

This chain joins TRBV7-2 and TRBJ1-6; D may be TRBD1 (6 bases). Germline CDR1 SGHTA, CDR2 FQGNSA. V was pared by 5 bases and J by 6 bases, with 11 bases between. The CDR3 loop spans 14 amino acids. Here the CDR3 reads CASSPGGSNSPLHF. As DNA, the CDR3 is TGTGCCAGCAGCCCGGGGGGCTCTAATTCACCCCTCCACTTT. Combining the CDR3 with reference TRBV7-2 and TRBJ1-6 gives the whole variable domain GAGVSQSPSNKVTEKGKDVELRCDPISGHTALYWYRQSLGQGLEFLIYFQGNSAPDKSGLPSDRFSAERTGGSVSTLTIQRTQQEDSAVYLCASSPGGSNSPLHFGNGTRLTVT.

A few counts support this clone. CDR3 in amino acids: CASSVAGDGDEQFF. CDR3 bases: TGCGCCAGCAGCGTAGCGGGAGATGGGGATGAGCAGTTCTTC. The chain links TRBV5-1 to TRBJ2-1; 9 bases are shared with TRBD2. V shed 4 bases and J 8 bases; nucleotides not matched to a gene: 7. Germline CDR1 reads SGHRS; CDR2 reads YFSETQ. The CDR3 totals 14 residues. Looking up the rest from reference TRBV5-1 and TRBJ2-1 gives the full variable domain: KAGVTQTPRYLIKTRGQQVTLSCSPISGHRSVSWYQQTPGQGLQFLFEYFSETQRNKGNFPGRFSGRQFSNSRSEMNVSTLELGDSALYLCASSVAGDGDEQFFGPGTRLTVL.

Turning to this clone: The sample carries other DNA sequences with the same CDR3. This chain links TRBV10-3 with TRBJ2-3, with unresolved D. The germline V gene encodes CDR1 ENHRY and CDR2 SYGVKD. V lost 8 bases and J 3 bases, leaving 9 bases between the germline ends. The CDR3 spans 12 residues. CDR3 sequence: CAISSGTDTQYF. The CDR3 DNA reads TGTGCCATCTCCTCCGGGACAGATACGCAGTATTTT.

To note about this clone: This CDR3 is also generated by other DNA sequences in the sample. This chain connects TRBV6-5 to TRBJ1-5, with TRBD1 matching over 10 bases. After removal of 0 bases from V and 5 bases from J, the junction contained 1 base not matched to a gene. Germline assignment: CDR1 MNHEY and CDR2 SVGAGI. The CDR3 loop spans 15 amino acids. CDR3: CASSYSGTGDQPQHF. CDR3 sequence (DNA): TGTGCCAGCAGTTACTCTGGGACAGGGGATCAGCCCCAGCATTTT.

To note about this clone: The sample holds other DNA sequences that translate to the same CDR3. This chain joins TRBV6-5 and TRBJ2-7, with D possibly being TRBD2 (5 bases). The ends were cut back, 2 bases at V and 3 bases at J, with 5 bases in the middle. The germline gives CDR1 MNHEY, CDR2 SVGAGI. This CDR3 region has 12 residues. The CDR3 DNA sequence: TGTGCCAGCAGTTACCGGGGCTACGAGCAGTACTTC. Translation: CASSYRGYEQYF.

The rearrangement uses TRBV5-6 and TRBJ1-6; no reliable D call. This CDR3 is 15 amino acids long. The ends were cut back, 4 bases at V and 6 bases at J, with 14 bases in the middle. The V gene's germline CDR1 is SGHDT and CDR2 YYEEEE. Here the CDR3 reads CASSPVTSTNSPLHF. CDR3 bases: TGTGCCAGCAGCCCTGTTACAAGTACTAATTCACCCCTCCACTTT.

The chain combines TRBV19 with TRBJ1-2; 9 bases align to TRBD1. Per the germline V gene, CDR1 is LNHDA and CDR2 is SQIVND (reference sequence). The length of the CDR3 is 13 residues. The J segment lost 7 bases and the V segment lost 7 bases, leaving 7 bases of the junction unmatched. CDR3 in amino acids: CASTPRDRVGYTF. CDR3 in DNA: TGTGCCAGTACCCCTCGGGACAGGGTTGGCTACACCTTC.

V usage is TRBV5-1 and J usage is TRBJ2-2; tentative D call: TRBD1 (6 bases). Trimming left V 2 bases short and J 2 bases short, with 10 bases between. The germline V gene has CDR1 SGHRS and CDR2 YFSETQ. CDR3 length: 15 residues. The CDR3 DNA is TGCGCCAGCAGCTTCGGGACACATAACACCGGGGAGCTGTTTTTT. Translating it yields CASSFGTHNTGELFF.

The V and J genes are TRBV5-5 and TRBJ1-1; 7 bases line up with TRBD1. This CDR3 comprises 14 residues. V shed 3 bases, J shed 3 bases, and the junction held 5 bases outside the gene matches. Germline-derived CDR1 and CDR2 are SGHKS and YYEKEE (reference sequence). CDR3 nucleotides: TGTGCCAGCAGCTCCTTAGACAGGGACACTGAAGCTTTCTTT. Translating it yields CASSSLDRDTEAFF. Together with reference TRBV5-5 and TRBJ1-1, the CDR3 gives the full variable domain: DAGVTQSPTHLIKTRGQQVTLRCSPISGHKSVSWYQQVLGQGPQFIFQYYEKEERGRGNFPDRFSARQFPNYSSELNVNALLLGDSALYLCASSSLDRDTEAFFGQGTRLTVV.

The chain combines TRBV28 with TRBJ1-4; possible D gene TRBD1, 6 bases. The CDR3 covers 16 residues. Germline CDR1 reads MDHEN; CDR2 reads SYDVKM. Trimming removed 4 bases at V and 0 bases at J, with 12 bases between. CDR3 region: CASSSAGEATNEKLFF. DNA of the CDR3: TGTGCCAGCAGTTCCGCAGGGGAAGCAACTAATGAAAAACTGTTTTTT.

J is TRBJ2-7 and V is TRBV6-6; TRBD1 matches at 7 bases. The CDR3 runs to 19 residues. Trimming cost V 5 bases and J 3 bases; bases outside gene matches: 22. Germline-derived CDR1 and CDR2 are MNHNY and SVGAGI (reference sequence). Here the CDR3 reads CASSRATTGKGSLYYEQYF. Written as DNA, the CDR3 is TGTGCCAGCAGTCGAGCGACGACAGGGAAAGGGAGCCTATACTACGAGCAGTACTTC.

The count of this clone is one. This chain uses TRBV29-1 with TRBJ2-1; 12 bases are a match to TRBD2. The germline V gene encodes CDR1 SQVTM and CDR2 ANQGSEA. The CDR3 has 14 amino acids. Trimming at V came to 7 bases and at J to 9 bases, leaving 10 bases not matched to a gene. CDR3 DNA sequence: TGCAGCGCAGCGACTAGCGGGAGTGTAGGTGAGCAGTTCTTC. It specifies CSAATSGSVGEQFF.